Following are 32 T cell receptor beta chains from one sample sequenced in a study of blood T cells in healthy people across ages. Combining a sample-barcoded 5' primer with a J-beta primer mix, a second PCR ran for roughly 6 to 12 cycles. TCRdb recomputed calls from the 5' RACE reads with MiXCR, one row per CDR3 protein. This sample yields 700,000 to 800,000 distinct CDR3 sequences, of which around 46% are seen a single time; roughly 20% belongs to the top ten. Sequenced material: blood. Receptors originate from an older woman in good health.

In its sample, this clonotype was seen a few times. The chain is built from TRBV20-1 and TRBJ2-7, with a tentative D call TRBD1 (6 bases). There are 13 residues in the CDR3. Germline loops: CDR1 DFQATT, CDR2 SNEGSKA (reference sequence). Trimming pared 3 bases from V and 7 bases from J, leaving 16 bases between. CDR3 region: CSASRGPNLEQYF. The CDR3 DNA follows: TGCAGTGCTAGCAGGGGCCCCAACTTGGAGCAGTACTTC.

The CDR3 coding sequence is TGTGCCAGCAGCTTTGGACAGGGTCGTTCACCCCTCCACTTT. It specifies CASSFGQGRSPLHF. The chain carries TRBV7-8 and TRBJ1-6, with TRBD1 identical over 8 bases. Germline V CDR1 and CDR2: SGHVS, FQNEAQ. The CDR3 runs 14 residues. The J segment lost 9 bases and the V segment lost 3 bases, leaving 4 bases of the junction unmatched.

The sample holds many counts of this clonotype. The CDR3 protein is CASSQADGGAGTDTQYF. The CDR3 DNA reads as TGTGCCAGCAGCCAAGCTGACGGGGGGGCAGGGACAGATACGCAGTATTTT. This chain joins TRBV4-2 and TRBJ2-3; TRBD2 matches at 8 bases. The CDR3 has 17 residues. Unmatched junction bases numbered 9, after V lost 1 base and J lost 3 bases. CDR1 LGHNA and CDR2 YNFKEQ come from the germline V gene.

The J gene is TRBJ1-2, the V gene TRBV6-1; D remains ambiguous. V lost 5 bases and J 4 bases, leaving 8 bases between the germline ends. The length of the CDR3 is 12 residues. In germline, CDR1 is MNHNS, CDR2 SASEGT. The CDR3 DNA sequence: TGTGCCAGCAGTCAGGAGTTCTATGGCTACACCTTC. It specifies CASSQEFYGYTF.

This chain connects TRBV5-1 to TRBJ2-7; TRBD2 matches at 9 bases. From germline, CDR1 is SGHRS and CDR2 YFSETQ. Losses at the gene ends were 6 bases for V and 3 bases for J; bases not matched to a gene: 4. This CDR3 is 13 amino acids long. For the CDR3, the DNA is TGCGCCAGCAATGGACTAGCGAACTACGAGCAGTACTTC. Residues: CASNGLANYEQYF.

This clonotype was recorded a few times. The chain employs TRBV20-1 and TRBJ2-7; 10 bases match TRBD1. The end of the DNA is better explained by TRBJ2-5, so the J call may be wrong. The germline V gene encodes CDR1 DFQATT and CDR2 SNEGSKA (reference sequence). This CDR3 comprises 15 residues. As DNA, the CDR3 is TGCAGTGCTCGGTCTGGACAGGGGGTGTTGGAGACCCAGTACTTC. It yields the protein CSARSGQGVLETQYF.

The rearrangement joins TRBV21-1 to TRBJ2-4; the table names TRBD2, a call not compared with the DNA. TRBV21-1 is deemed a pseudogene. The CDR3 has 19 residues. In DNA form, the CDR3 reads TGTGCCAGCATCGGGGGTTGCTCCGCTAGCGGGAGGGTTTGGGATGAGCAGTACTTC. It codes for CASIGGCSASGRVWDEQYF.

This clonotype appeared a few times. V is TRBV28 and J is TRBJ2-7; possible D gene TRBD1, 6 bases. The end of the DNA aligns better with TRBJ2-5, so the J call may be wrong. Germline CDR1 and CDR2: MDHEN and SYDVKM. The CDR3 covers 15 residues. Here the CDR3 DNA reads TGTGCCAGCAGTCCCGTCGACAGGCGTCTGGAGACCCAGTACTTC. Translation gives CASSPVDRRLETQYF.

This clonotype was counted a few times. The chain is built from TRBV9 and TRBJ2-7; the match to TRBD1 covers 8 bases. V shed 3 bases, J shed 2 bases, and the junction held 7 bases outside the gene matches. This CDR3 is built from 15 residues. CDR1 is SGDLS and CDR2 is YYNGEE in the germline V gene. The CDR3 coding sequence is TGTGCCAGCAGCGCCGGACAGGGTTCCGCCTACGAGCAGTACTTC. This encodes CASSAGQGSAYEQYF.

The V and J genes are TRBV20-1 and TRBJ1-5; possibly TRBD1 for D (5 bases). CDR1 DFQATT and CDR2 SNEGSKA come from the germline V gene (reference sequence). Trimming took 5 bases from V and 7 from J, leaving 18 bases between them. The CDR3 has 14 residues. CDR3 in amino acids: CSAPDSQGAQPQHF. The CDR3 DNA sequence: TGCAGTGCTCCTGACTCCCAGGGAGCCCAGCCCCAGCATTTT.

This clonotype was seen a few times. V and J are TRBV6-4 and TRBJ1-5; D is ambiguous. The CDR3 extends over 13 amino acids. V was trimmed by 2 bases and J by 4 bases, leaving 6 bases between them. Germline loops: CDR1 MRHNA, CDR2 SNTAGT. The CDR3 sequence is CASSDGGNQPQHF. CDR3 bases: TGTGCCAGCAGTGACGGCGGGAATCAGCCCCAGCATTTT.

The sample holds many counts of this clonotype. The V and J genes are TRBV6-1 and TRBJ2-7, with D perhaps TRBD2 (6 bases). The ends were cut back, 6 bases at V and 2 bases at J, with 14 bases in the middle. The germline CDR1 and CDR2 sequences are MNHNS and SASEGT. CDR3 length equals 14 residues. The CDR3 protein is CASSLWRGTYEQYF. The CDR3 DNA reads TGTGCCAGCAGCCTTTGGCGGGGTACCTACGAGCAGTACTTC.

The V gene is TRBV6-6, the J gene TRBJ1-2; tentatively, D is TRBD1 (5 bases). Per the germline V gene, CDR1 is MNHNY and CDR2 is SVGAGI (reference sequence). Trimming pared 2 bases from V and 1 base from J, leaving 14 bases between. This CDR3 comprises 16 residues. CDR3 bases: TGTGCCAGCAGTTACAGCGGGGACGCTGGTAACTATGGCTACACCTTC. It is translated as CASSYSGDAGNYGYTF.

This clonotype has more than one count but fewer than ten. The V gene is TRBV20-1, the J gene TRBJ1-3; 9 bases are a match to TRBD1. This CDR3 is built from 14 residues. Germline V gene lookup returns CDR1 DFQATT and CDR2 SNEGSKA (reference sequence). The V gene end was trimmed by 5 bases and the J gene end by 4 bases; junction bases not matched to a gene: 6. CDR3 protein: CSAPRTGAGNTIYF. The CDR3 nucleotides are TGCAGTGCTCCGCGGACAGGGGCGGGAAACACCATATATTTT.

The V call is TRBV2, the J call TRBJ2-7, with a weak D call TRBD2 (5 bases). CDR1 and CDR2 from the germline V gene are SNHLY and FYNNEI. V was pared by 2 bases and J by 7 bases, with 18 bases between. CDR3 size: 15 residues. The CDR3: CASSEIWPGVLEQYF. For the CDR3, the DNA is TGTGCCAGCAGTGAAATCTGGCCCGGGGTTTTGGAGCAGTACTTC.

This clonotype came up many times. The V and J genes are TRBV6-5 and TRBJ2-5, with unresolved D. Trimming stripped 6 bases from V and 1 base from J, with 12 bases between. Germline V lookup: CDR1 MNHEY, CDR2 SVGAGI. The CDR3 loop spans 14 amino acids. The CDR3 here is CASRVRHTQETQYF. The CDR3 nucleotides are TGTGCCAGCAGAGTAAGACATACCCAAGAGACCCAGTACTTC.

This clonotype was found many times. The rearrangement links TRBV5-8 to TRBJ2-5, with 11 nucleotides matching TRBD1. Gene TRBJ2-7 matches the end of the DNA better, so the J call may be wrong. This CDR3 has 14 amino acids. Germline lookup yields CDR1 SGHTS and CDR2 YDEGEE. CDR3 region: CASSLRTGGSEQYF. The DNA of the CDR3 is TGTGCCAGCAGCTTGAGGACAGGGGGCTCCGAGCAGTACTTC.

V gene TRBV6-5 combines with J gene TRBJ2-3, with D hard to call. V was shortened by 2 bases and J by 5 bases, with 5 bases between the two germline ends. Germline CDR1 MNHEY, CDR2 SVGAGI. There are 12 residues in the CDR3. Here the CDR3 DNA reads TGTGCCAGCAGTTACCTGGGAGATACGCAGTATTTT. Amino acids: CASSYLGDTQYF.

The J gene is TRBJ2-3, the V gene TRBV6-5; D may match TRBD1 or TRBD2 (5 bases each). In germline, CDR1 is MNHEY, CDR2 SVGAGI. The CDR3 length is 15 residues. Trimming took off 5 bases at V and 3 bases at J, with 15 bases between the two ends. The CDR3 reads CASSGDGADTDTQYF. Written as DNA, the CDR3 is TGTGCCAGCAGTGGCGACGGGGCGGATACAGATACGCAGTATTTT.

This clonotype was found a few times. The genes are TRBV20-1 and TRBJ1-2; 8 positions match TRBD1. The CDR3 consists of 13 residues. Trimming took 1 base from V and 9 from J; bases not matched to a gene: 7. CDR1 is DFQATT and CDR2 is SNEGSKA in the germline V gene (reference sequence). The CDR3 protein is CSARAPGGWSYTF. The DNA for the CDR3 is TGCAGTGCTAGAGCCCCAGGGGGCTGGAGCTACACCTTC.

Only a few counts were recorded for this clonotype. This sequence joins TRBV29-1 and TRBJ2-2, with 7 bases aligning to TRBD1. This CDR3 is built from 14 residues. Germline CDR1 and CDR2: SQVTM and ANQGSEA. The junction had 4 bases not matched to a gene; V was cut back by 5 bases and J by 1 base. CDR3 sequence: CSVLWTGNTGELFF. The CDR3 bases are TGCAGCGTTCTGTGGACAGGGAACACCGGGGAGCTGTTTTTT.

V usage is TRBV7-9 and J usage is TRBJ2-3, with 13 bases fitting TRBD2. There are 15 residues in the CDR3. Trimming removed 5 bases from V and 7 bases from J; junction bases left unmatched: 6. From germline, CDR1 is SEHNR and CDR2 FQNEAQ (reference sequence). The CDR3 DNA sequence: TGTGCCAGCAGCCAACTAGCGGGGGGGCGGAATACGCAGTATTTT. Its protein is CASSQLAGGRNTQYF. Drawing the rest from reference TRBV7-9 and TRBJ2-3, the complete variable domain is DTGVSQNPRHKITKRGQNVTFRCDPISEHNRLYWYRQTLGQGPEFLTYFQNEAQLEKSRLLSDRFSAERPKGSFSTLEIQRTEQGDSAMYLCASSQLAGGRNTQYFGPGTRLTVL.

Notes on this clonotype: Compared with germline, one end of the junction differs, possibly owing to a read error. This rearrangement joins TRBV20-1 to TRBJ1-1; perhaps TRBD1 as D (6 bases). This CDR3 is 11 amino acids long. Germline assignment: CDR1 DFQATT and CDR2 SNEGSKA (reference sequence). DNA of the CDR3: TGCAGTGGCTCCCGGGACACTGGAGCTTTCTTT. The encoded protein is CSGSRDTGAFF.

The chain combines TRBV7-2 with TRBJ1-5; 7 bases map to TRBD1. CDR3 size: 15 residues. V lost 5 bases, J lost 5 bases, and 9 bases stayed unmatched. Germline loops: CDR1 SGHTA, CDR2 FQGNSA. CDR3 region: CASSRQGGGDQPQHF. The CDR3 DNA is TGTGCCAGCAGCCGTCAGGGAGGGGGCGATCAGCCCCAGCATTTT.

This chain joins TRBV7-2 and TRBJ2-7, with 7 bases aligning to TRBD2. The V and J ends lost 3 bases and 0 bases, in that order; junction bases with no gene match: 5. In germline, CDR1 is SGHTA, CDR2 FQGNSA. This CDR3 has 15 amino acids. The CDR3 DNA sequence: TGTGCCAGCAGCTTTGAAAGCGGGATCTCCTACGAGCAGTACTTC. It codes for CASSFESGISYEQYF.

The chain joins TRBV7-2 to TRBJ2-5; 8 bases agree with TRBD1. V was clipped by 1 base and J by 3 bases; unmatched bases: 7. This CDR3 comprises 16 residues. The germline V gene encodes CDR1 SGHTA and CDR2 FQGNSA. In DNA, the CDR3 is TGTGCCAGCAGCTTAGGGTTGGGACAGGCCGAAGAGACCCAGTACTTC. Translating it yields CASSLGLGQAEETQYF.

This clonotype has just a few counts. The rearrangement uses TRBV9 and TRBJ2-3; the match to TRBD2 covers 13 bases. V gave up 4 bases and J gave up 7 bases; unmatched junction bases: 9. The CDR3 covers 16 residues. The germline gives CDR1 SGDLS, CDR2 YYNGEE. Here the CDR3 reads CASSTGLAGAAYTQYF. The CDR3, as DNA: TGTGCCAGCAGCACCGGACTAGCGGGGGCCGCTTATACGCAGTATTTT.

The J gene is TRBJ2-7, the V gene TRBV5-1, with 8 bases lining up with TRBD2. V lost 5 bases to trimming and J lost 5 bases; unmatched junction nucleotides: 9. CDR3 length equals 14 residues. Germline V gene sequence: CDR1 SGHRS, CDR2 YFSETQ. The CDR3 region is CASRYRGGSDEQYF. CDR3 DNA: TGCGCCAGCAGATACCGGGGGGGATCGGACGAGCAGTACTTC.

The chain is built from TRBV5-1 and TRBJ2-5, with D perhaps TRBD2 (5 bases). Germline V gene sequence: CDR1 SGHRS, CDR2 YFSETQ. This CDR3 is 14 amino acids long. Trimming cost V 0 bases and J 5 bases, with 11 bases left between them. CDR3 in amino acids: CASSLGYPGETQYF. DNA of the CDR3: TGCGCCAGCAGCTTGGGCTATCCGGGGGAGACCCAGTACTTC.

CDR3 DNA: TGTGCCAGCAGCGGAATGGACAGTGTAACCTACGAGCAGTACTTC. This encodes CASSGMDSVTYEQYF. V gene TRBV13 combines with J gene TRBJ2-7, with D perhaps matching TRBD1 (6 bases). The CDR3 is 15 residues long. Germline lookup yields CDR1 PRHDT and CDR2 FYEKMQ (reference sequence). V gave up 5 bases and J gave up 2 bases, with 16 bases separating them.

This clonotype was recorded a few times. Written as DNA, the CDR3 is TGTGCCAGCAGTCCCGCAGCAGGGAGGCACTATGGCTACACCTTC. It yields the protein CASSPAAGRHYGYTF. The chain joins TRBV12-3 or TRBV12-4 to TRBJ1-2, with D perhaps TRBD1 (5 bases). V lost 5 bases and J lost 3, with 16 bases in between. This CDR3 spans 15 amino acids.

J is TRBJ1-4 and V is TRBV13; the D gene is possibly TRBD1 (6 bases). The CDR3 length is 16 residues. V lost 5 bases, J lost 0 bases, and 13 bases lay in between. The germline V gene has CDR1 PRHDT and CDR2 FYEKMQ (reference sequence). CDR3 sequence: CASSPRDISTNEKLFF. CDR3 DNA sequence: TGTGCCAGCAGCCCCCGGGACATTTCAACTAATGAAAAACTGTTTTTT.